These T cell receptor beta chains were read from a single sample in a study of blood T cells in healthy people across ages. TCRdb redid the calling of the 5' RACE reads with MiXCR, one entry per CDR3 protein. This table has approximately 1,100,000 distinct CDR3 sequences, less than 50% appearing once. The sequencing sample was made of blood. The receptor source for this set is a woman in her sixties in good health. Both conserved end residues are part of each CDR3. A D gene is named only where the DNA matches it firmly. Rows may omit the clone size; those that give it use once, few, many or a size class.

CDR3nt	CDR3aa	v_gene	d_gene	abundance	j_gene	len
TGCGTCAGCAGCTTTACAGATACGCAGTATTTT	CVSSFTDTQYF	TRBV5-1	-	-	TRBJ2-3	11
TGCGCCAGCAGCCAAGACACAGCTAACTATGGCTACACCTTC	CASSQDTANYGYTF	TRBV4-1	-	-	TRBJ1-2	14
TGCAGCGTTGAAGATGGGGGGAGAGAGACCCAGTACTTC	CSVEDGGRETQYF	TRBV29-1	-	few	TRBJ2-5	13
TGTGCCAGCAGGCGGCCCGGGACTAGGCGGGACAATGAGCAGTTCTTC	CASRRPGTRRDNEQFF	TRBV11-2	TRBD2	-	TRBJ2-1	16
TGCAGTGCTAGCGGGCCTCTAGGGGTCAATGAGCAGTTCTTC	CSASGPLGVNEQFF	TRBV20-1	-	-	TRBJ2-1	14
TGTGCCAGCAGTGGTCACGGGACAGACACTTCCTCTGGGGCCAACGTCCTGACTTTC	CASSGHGTDTSSGANVLTF	TRBV27	TRBD1	few	TRBJ2-6	19
TGTGCCAGCAGCCAAGACGGCAGGGGTCAGACCAGCGGGCAGTTCTTC	CASSQDGRGQTSGQFF	TRBV4-2	-	-	TRBJ2-1	16
TGCAGTGCTAGACTCCTGACAGGGATGAATTCACCCCTCCACTTT	CSARLLTGMNSPLHF	TRBV20-1	TRBD1	few	TRBJ1-6	15
TGTGCCAGCCTATGGGGGGGGCAGCCAGAGACCCAGTACTTC	CASLWGGQPETQYF	TRBV6-2/TRBV6-3	-	-	TRBJ2-5	14
TGTGCCAGCAGTTTAACAGGGGAGGGCTATGGCTACACCTTC	CASSLTGEGYGYTF	TRBV28	TRBD1	few	TRBJ1-2	14
TGTGCCAGCAGCCAAGGTCCGGGACAGAGCTACGAGCAGTACTTC	CASSQGPGQSYEQYF	TRBV3-1	TRBD1	few	TRBJ2-7	15
TGTGCCAGCAGTGGGGTGGCGGGAGTAGGCATTCAGTACTTC	CASSGVAGVGIQYF	TRBV6-2/TRBV6-3	TRBD2	-	TRBJ2-4	14
TGTGCCAGCAGTCAAGATACTAGCGGGGCTTCCTACGAGCAGTACTTC	CASSQDTSGASYEQYF	TRBV27	TRBD2	-	TRBJ2-7	16
TGTGCCAGCAGCTTAAGCGGGGGGTCCAGCACAGATACGCAGTATTTT	CASSLSGGSSTDTQYF	TRBV7-9	TRBD2	-	TRBJ2-3	16
TGCAGCGTTGAAGGGCAGCAAGAGACCCAGTACTTC	CSVEGQQETQYF	TRBV29-1	-	-	TRBJ2-5	12
TGTGCCAGCAGCCCGATTAGCGTAGCCGATACGCAGTATTTT	CASSPISVADTQYF	TRBV4-2	-	many	TRBJ2-3	14
TGCGCCAGCAGCTTAAGGGGGGACCGGAAGGCCTACAATGAGCAGTTCTTC	CASSLRGDRKAYNEQFF	TRBV5-1	-	few	TRBJ2-1	17
TGCAGCATTGGAACGGACGAGTATGGCTACACCTTC	CSIGTDEYGYTF	TRBV29-1	-	-	TRBJ1-2	12
TGTGCCAGCAGTGGGGAGTCCTACGAGCAGTACTTC	CASSGESYEQYF	TRBV6-1	-	-	TRBJ2-7	12
TGTGCCAGCAGTGATGGCAGTTGGGACGAGCAGTACTTC	CASSDGSWDEQYF	TRBV27	-	-	TRBJ2-7	13
TGTGCCAGCAGTCAACCTGGGGGGGATACGCAGTATTTT	CASSQPGGDTQYF	TRBV7-9	-	-	TRBJ2-3	13
TGCAGTGCTAGAGGCATCCAGGGGAACAATGAGCAGTTCTTC	CSARGIQGNNEQFF	TRBV20-1	-	few	TRBJ2-1	14
TGTGCCAGCAGTGGAACAGGGGGGGCAACAGATACGCAGTATTTT	CASSGTGGATDTQYF	TRBV25-1	-	-	TRBJ2-3	15
TGCAGTGCGCTCCGCCCAGGGTTTTACTCACCCCTCCACTTT	CSALRPGFYSPLHF	TRBV20-1	-	-	TRBJ1-6	14
TGTGCCAGCAGCTTTCCCCGGAAAATAGGCACAGGTGGGGGGCCAGATACGCAGTATTTT	CASSFPRKIGTGGGPDTQYF	TRBV11-1	-	-	TRBJ2-3	20
TGTGCCACCGGGCAGCCCCAGCATTTT	CATGQPQHF	TRBV10-3	-	-	TRBJ1-5	9
TGCAGCCTTAACCTGGGCGGGAGAGGTACGCAGTATTTT	CSLNLGGRGTQYF	TRBV29-1	TRBD2	-	TRBJ2-3	13
TGTGCCGGGGGGGGACAGGGAAAGGTCACCGGGGAGCTGTTTTTT	CAGGGQGKVTGELFF	TRBV2	TRBD1	-	TRBJ2-2	15
TGTGCCAGCACCACTCGGCAGGGGGCTTACGAGCAGTACTTC	CASTTRQGAYEQYF	TRBV2	TRBD1	-	TRBJ2-7	14
TGCAGCGTTGAACTTTCCTACGAGCAGTACTTC	CSVELSYEQYF	TRBV29-1	-	few	TRBJ2-7	11
TGTGCCAGCAGTTTAGGGGAACAGAACACAGATACGCAGTATTTT	CASSLGEQNTDTQYF	TRBV12-3/TRBV12-4	-	-	TRBJ2-3	15
TGCAGCGCGGAGGGGGCTAACTATGGCTACACCTTC	CSAEGANYGYTF	TRBV29-1	-	-	TRBJ1-2	12
TGCGCCAGCAGCTTGCCAGGGGGAGAGACCCAGTACTTC	CASSLPGGETQYF	TRBV5-1	TRBD1	many	TRBJ2-5	13
TGTGCCAGCAGTCGTCCGGGCGCAAAGGAGCAGTACTTC	CASSRPGAKEQYF	TRBV27	-	-	TRBJ2-7	13
TGTGCCACCACCTTCTCCTACGAGCAGTACTTC	CATTFSYEQYF	TRBV28	-	few	TRBJ2-7	11
TGCAGTGCTAGAGTCGGGACTCTAGTCTACAATGAGCAGTTCTTC	CSARVGTLVYNEQFF	TRBV20-1	-	-	TRBJ2-1	15
TGTGCCAGCAGCCAAGAGGTGGGCTATGGCTACACCTTC	CASSQEVGYGYTF	TRBV4-2	-	few	TRBJ1-2	13
TGTGCCAGCACCGCCGCGGGGAGGGCAGGCACTGAAGCTTTCTTT	CASTAAGRAGTEAFF	TRBV7-9	-	-	TRBJ1-1	15
TGTGCCAGCAGAGATAACGACGGGATCTATGGCTACACCTTC	CASRDNDGIYGYTF	TRBV27	-	few	TRBJ1-2	14
TGTGCCAGCACCCTCGACAGGGGAGTCTACAATGAGCAGTTCTTC	CASTLDRGVYNEQFF	TRBV7-9	TRBD1	-	TRBJ2-1	15
TGTGCCAGCAGCGCTAGGGGGTTGGGGACAGGGACCGAAGATACGCAGTATTTT	CASSARGLGTGTEDTQYF	TRBV27	TRBD1	-	TRBJ2-3	18
TGTGCCAGCGCCTCTGGACAGGGGGGAGACGAGCAGTACTTC	CASASGQGGDEQYF	TRBV12-3/TRBV12-4	TRBD1	-	TRBJ2-7	14
TGTGCCAGCAGCGCTGGGGGGGGGACCTATGGCTACACCTTC	CASSAGGGTYGYTF	TRBV27	-	-	TRBJ1-2	14
TGTGCCAGCAGTTTCAGGGATGGGCAGTACTTC	CASSFRDGQYF	TRBV28	-	few	TRBJ2-4	11
TGCAGTGCTAGAGATGCTTGGGGGGAGGACTTGAATGAGCAGTTCTTC	CSARDAWGEDLNEQFF	TRBV20-1	-	-	TRBJ2-1	16
TGTGCCAGTAGTCCACAAATCGGTACAGACGAGCAGTACTTC	CASSPQIGTDEQYF	TRBV19	-	-	TRBJ2-7	14
TGCGCCAGCAGCAGCATAGGACAGGGCAGCTCCTACGAGCAGTACTTC	CASSSIGQGSSYEQYF	TRBV5-1	TRBD1	few	TRBJ2-7	16
TGTGCCAGCAGCCAGGGGAGAAGGACTAGCGGGAACTACGAGCAGTACTTC	CASSQGRRTSGNYEQYF	TRBV3-1	TRBD2	-	TRBJ2-7	17
TGTGCCACCAGCAAGGACAGGGGGCTTGAGCAGTACTTC	CATSKDRGLEQYF	TRBV15	TRBD1	few	TRBJ2-7	13